Listed below are T cell receptor beta chains from one sample, sequenced in a study of cytomegalovirus exposure and HLA in healthy donors. TCRdb keeps only in-frame clones here, not all; method: immunoSEQ multiplex PCR. The sample consists of 80,000 to 90,000 clones, roughly 75% of them appearing once. Sample: PBMCs. These receptor sequences come from a middle-aged man in good health and CMV-seronegative. Both conserved end residues are part of each CDR3. D genes are given only for firm matches. Rows may omit the clone size; those that give it use once, few, many or a size class.

>TRBD1|TRBJ2-7|TRBV6-5|NA
TGTGCCAGCAGGTCGACAGGGGCGGATAACTACGAGCAGTACTTC
CASRSTGADNYEQYF
>NA|TRBJ1-2|TRBV7-9|NA
TGTGCCAGCAGCGATCGGACAGTCTATGGCTACACCTTC
CASSDRTVYGYTF
>TRBD2|TRBJ2-1|TRBV5-1|NA
TGCGCCAGCAGGTTGTGGGAGGGCTACAATGAGCAGTTCTTC
CASRLWEGYNEQFF
>TRBD2|TRBJ2-1|TRBV9|NA
TGTGCCAGCAGCCAACCCGGACTAGCGGGAGTTTATGAGCAGTTCTTC
CASSQPGLAGVYEQFF
>NA|TRBJ1-5|TRBV5-1|NA
TGCGCCAGCAGCTTCCGGCCAGGGGTCAATCAGCCCCAGCATTTT
CASSFRPGVNQPQHF
>NA|TRBJ2-1|TRBV29-1|NA
TGCAGCGTTTTGCAGAACTACAATGAGCAGTTCTTC
CSVLQNYNEQFF
>NA|TRBJ1-1|TRBV7-9|few
TGTGCCAGCAGCTTAACCAAAATACAGGGAGATGTGACTGAAGCTTTCTTT
CASSLTKIQGDVTEAFF
>NA|TRBJ2-1|TRBV7-9|NA
TGTGCCAGCAGCCCGGGGGTAGGGTCCTACAATGAGCAGTTCTTC
CASSPGVGSYNEQFF
>TRBD2|TRBJ2-3|TRBV5-1|NA
TGCGCCAGCAGCGGCCATAGCGGGAGGGTCACAGATACGCAGTATTTT
CASSGHSGRVTDTQYF
>NA|TRBJ1-2|TRBV25-1|once
TGTGCCAGCAGGCGGAGGGAGGCTTCTGATGGCTACACCTTC
CASRRREASDGYTF
>TRBD2|TRBJ2-1|TRBV2|NA
TGTGCCAGCAGTCCACCTCTAGCGGGGGGGAGACGGGGGCAGTTCTTC
CASSPPLAGGRRGQFF
>NA|TRBJ1-1|TRBV5-1|NA
TGCGCCAGCAGCCCACGGACAAAGAACACTGAAGCTTTCTTT
CASSPRTKNTEAFF
>NA|TRBJ2-1|TRBV4-1|NA
TGCGCCAGCAGCCAAGATCAACGGGGACACTCCTACAATGAGCAGTTCTTC
CASSQDQRGHSYNEQFF
>NA|TRBJ2-3|TRBV5-1|NA
TGCGCCAGCAGCCGCGGTACGCAGTATTTT
CASSRGTQYF
>NA|TRBJ2-3|TRBV5-6|NA
TGTGCCAGCAGCTTGGATCCGGGGCGGGGAGATACGCAGTATTTT
CASSLDPGRGDTQYF
>NA|TRBJ1-2|TRBV19|NA
TGTGCCAGAAAAGTCGGAGCCTATGGCTACACCTTC
CARKVGAYGYTF
>NA|TRBJ2-7|TRBV30|few
TGTGCCTGGAGTGTGGGCAGGGTATACGAGCAGTACTTC
CAWSVGRVYEQYF
>TRBD1|TRBJ1-1|TRBV6-5|NA
TGTGCCAGCAGTACCAGAAGGGGGCGCCAAGAAGCTTTCTTT
CASSTRRGRQEAFF
>TRBD1|TRBJ1-1|TRBV19|NA
TGTGCCAGTCAGGGGACAGGGAAAAGGACTGAAGCTTTCTTT
CASQGTGKRTEAFF
>TRBD2|TRBJ2-7|TRBV10-3|NA
TGTGCCATCAGTGATGGGACTAGCGGGGGCTACGAGCAGTACTTC
CAISDGTSGGYEQYF
>NA|TRBJ2-7|TRBV19|NA
TGTGCCAGTAGTCCCAGTGTCTACGAGCAGTACTTC
CASSPSVYEQYF
>TRBD1|TRBJ1-1|TRBV28|NA
TGTGCCAGCAAGGACAGGGGACGTACTGAAGCTTTCTTT
CASKDRGRTEAFF
>NA|TRBJ1-2|TRBV27|few
TGTGCCAGCAGTCCCACCCCGTCCGACATAAATGGCTACACCTTC
CASSPTPSDINGYTF
>NA|TRBJ2-1|TRBV20-1|NA
TGCAGTGCTAGAGTGAACATGCAGTTCTTC
CSARVNMQFF
>TRBD1|TRBJ1-1|TRBV25-1|NA
TGTGCCAGCAGTGAATCGGCAGGGGGCGGCACTGAAGCTTTCTTT
CASSESAGGGTEAFF
>NA|TRBJ1-2|TRBV4-1|many
TGCGCCAGCAGCCAAGTAATCCCGAGTGGCTATGGCTACACCTTC
CASSQVIPSGYGYTF
>TRBD2|TRBJ2-3|TRBV7-8|NA
TGTGCCAGCAGCTCCGGACTAGAACCTACGCAGTATTTT
CASSSGLEPTQYF
>TRBD1|TRBJ1-2|TRBV10-2|once
TGCGCCACGGGACAGGGAGGGAGCTATGGCTACACCTTC
CATGQGGSYGYTF
>TRBD1|TRBJ2-3|TRBV5-1|NA
TGCGCCAGCAGCACCGGGACAGGGACAGATACGCAGTATTTT
CASSTGTGTDTQYF
>NA|TRBJ2-5|TRBV2|once
TGTGCCACCGCCATCGGGGAGACCCAGTACTTC
CATAIGETQYF
>TRBD2|TRBJ2-4|TRBV6-4|few
TGTGCCAGCAGTGACTCTAGCGGGGGGGCCATTCAGTACTTC
CASSDSSGGAIQYF
>NA|TRBJ2-7|TRBV27|NA
TGTGCCAGCAGTTTACGACAGGCCCACGAGCAGTACTTC
CASSLRQAHEQYF
>TRBD1|TRBJ2-2|TRBV10-3|NA
TGTGCCATCAGTGGGGACAGGGGGTCAGCCGGGGAGCTGTTTTTT
CAISGDRGSAGELFF
>TRBD2|TRBJ2-3|TRBV9|NA
TGTGCCAGCAGCGCGCGGGGGGGGCAAGATACGCAGTATTTT
CASSARGGQDTQYF
>NA|TRBJ1-1|TRBV5-6|NA
TGTGCCAGCAGCTTGGCCTATCGGGGGGCGAGGACTGAAGCTTTCTTT
CASSLAYRGARTEAFF
>NA|TRBJ1-1|TRBV20-1|NA
TGCAGTGCTAGTACAGGTCGAGCTTTCTTT
CSASTGRAFF
>TRBD1|TRBJ1-3|TRBV2|NA
TGTGCCAGCAGTCCTCGGACAGGCGGTGGAAACACCATATATTTT
CASSPRTGGGNTIYF
>NA|TRBJ1-1|TRBV10-3|NA
TGTGCCACCTTAGGGGGTGAGGCTGAAGCTTTCTTT
CATLGGEAEAFF
>NA|TRBJ2-2|TRBV4-1|NA
TGCGCCAGCAGCCAAGCCCCTAGCGCTCGCACCGGGGAGCTGTTTTTT
CASSQAPSARTGELFF
>NA|TRBJ1-2|TRBV6-6|once
TGTGCCAGCACCGAGAGGGTGACCCGCTATGGCTACACCTTC
CASTERVTRYGYTF
>NA|TRBJ2-3|TRBV5-1|NA
TGCGCCAGCAGCTTGGAGGGGGGCACAGATACGCAGTATTTT
CASSLEGGTDTQYF
>NA|TRBJ2-5|TRBV5-6|NA
TGTGCCAGCAGCTCGGTGGAGATGGGTCTCGAGACCCAGTACTTC
CASSSVEMGLETQYF
>NA|TRBJ2-6|TRBV5-4|NA
TGTGCCAGCAGCTACCGTTTTCTGGGGGCAAGCTCTGGGGCCAACGTCCTGACTTTC
CASSYRFLGASSGANVLTF
>TRBD1|TRBJ2-7|TRBV5-4|NA
TGTGCCAGCAGCCAAGGGACAGGGAAGACGTACGAGCAGTACTTC
CASSQGTGKTYEQYF
>TRBD1|TRBJ2-4|TRBV5-4|NA
TGTGCCAGCAGCTTGGTGGGGACAGGGATGGCCAAAAACATTCAGTACTTC
CASSLVGTGMAKNIQYF
>TRBD1|TRBJ2-2|TRBV11-3|medium-sized
TGTGCCAGCAGCTCGACAGGGCGAGGCACCGGGGAGCTGTTTTTT
CASSSTGRGTGELFF
>NA|TRBJ1-2|TRBV15|NA
TGTGCCACCAGCAGAGATGACCGACTTGGCTACACCTTC
CATSRDDRLGYTF
>NA|TRBJ1-5|TRBV18|NA
TGTGCCAGCTCACCAGCTTCTACAGGGAATCAGCCCCAGCATTTT
CASSPASTGNQPQHF
>TRBD2|TRBJ2-2|TRBV5-4|once
TGTGCCAGCAGCCCCGGGACTAGGGGCACCGGGGAGCTGTTTTTT
CASSPGTRGTGELFF
>TRBD2|TRBJ2-2|TRBV27|NA
TGTGCCAGCAGTTTACTCGGGGGGGCGAACACCGGGGAGCTGTTTTTT
CASSLLGGANTGELFF
>NA|TRBJ1-5|TRBV13|NA
TGTGCCAGCAGCCCAGGGCCCTATAGCAATCAGCCCCAGCATTTT
CASSPGPYSNQPQHF
>NA|TRBJ1-2|TRBV4-1|NA
TGCGCCAGCAGCCAAATATACTCGCGGATAAACTATGGCTACACCTTC
CASSQIYSRINYGYTF
>NA|TRBJ1-5|TRBV7-9|NA
TGTGCCAGCAGCCGGGCCGGGGGCAATCAGCCCCAGCATTTT
CASSRAGGNQPQHF
>NA|TRBJ1-3|TRBV6-5|NA
TGTGCCAGCAGACTTGACAGCTCTGGAAACACCATATATTTT
CASRLDSSGNTIYF
>NA|TRBJ2-5|TRBV5-1|NA
TGCGCCAGAGTCAGGCCCCTGAGGAGGGCCCAAGAGACCCAGTACTTC
CARVRPLRRAQETQYF
>TRBD1|TRBJ2-2|TRBV6-6|NA
TGTGCCGGGCGGTCGGGGACAGGGTCCACCGGGGAGCTGTTTTTT
CAGRSGTGSTGELFF
>TRBD1|TRBJ2-7|TRBV27|NA
TGTGCCAGCAGTTTGAGGGACAGGGTTGACGAGCAGTACTTC
CASSLRDRVDEQYF